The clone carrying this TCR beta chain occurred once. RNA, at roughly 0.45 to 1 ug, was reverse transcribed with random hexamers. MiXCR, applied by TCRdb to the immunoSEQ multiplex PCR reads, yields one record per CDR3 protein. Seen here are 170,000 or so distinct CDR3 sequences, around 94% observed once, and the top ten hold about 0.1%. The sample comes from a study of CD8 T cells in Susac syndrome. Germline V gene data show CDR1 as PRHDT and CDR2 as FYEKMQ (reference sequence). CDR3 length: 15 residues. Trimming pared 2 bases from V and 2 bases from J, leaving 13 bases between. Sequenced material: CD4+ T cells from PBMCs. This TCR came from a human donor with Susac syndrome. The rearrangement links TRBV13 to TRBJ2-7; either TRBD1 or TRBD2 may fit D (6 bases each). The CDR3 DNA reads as TGTGCCAGCAGCTTAAGGGGGGCCGGGGCCTACGAGCAGTACTTC. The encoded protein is CASSLRGAGAYEQYF.